Detailed here is one T cell receptor beta chain. As yet, its antigen is unknown. The source of the sample is a study of siplizumab effects on memory and regulatory T cells. The study, taken as a whole, reports: Mean Treg-derived proportions of mappable alloreactive CD4+ clones were around 72% for siplizumab and about 28% for controls. Confirmatory evidence of suppressive function in proliferating siplizumab-culture Tregs was not obtained. Roughly 80-96% of proliferating CD4+ or CD8+ clones lacked an assignable naive or memory phenotype.

Measured with immunoSEQ multiplex PCR; TCRdb has only the in-frame clones, and not every one. The sample records over 35,000 clones, roughly 90% being singletons. Naive, memory, effector memory and TEMRA subsets, all unstimulated, were sequenced in a few donor pairs. This CDR3 is built from 16 residues. The germline gives CDR1 LNHDA, CDR2 SQIVND (reference sequence). V lost 6 bases to trimming and J lost 5 bases; unmatched junction nucleotides: 10. Specimen: naive CD4+ T cells sorted from blood. The V call is TRBV19, the J call TRBJ2-5, with 12 nucleotides matching TRBD1. This receptor was identified in a human donor in good health. CDR3 region: CASRRGTGGLLETQYF. The CDR3 DNA sequence: TGTGCCAGTAGGCGCGGGACAGGGGGCCTTCTCGAGACCCAGTACTTC.